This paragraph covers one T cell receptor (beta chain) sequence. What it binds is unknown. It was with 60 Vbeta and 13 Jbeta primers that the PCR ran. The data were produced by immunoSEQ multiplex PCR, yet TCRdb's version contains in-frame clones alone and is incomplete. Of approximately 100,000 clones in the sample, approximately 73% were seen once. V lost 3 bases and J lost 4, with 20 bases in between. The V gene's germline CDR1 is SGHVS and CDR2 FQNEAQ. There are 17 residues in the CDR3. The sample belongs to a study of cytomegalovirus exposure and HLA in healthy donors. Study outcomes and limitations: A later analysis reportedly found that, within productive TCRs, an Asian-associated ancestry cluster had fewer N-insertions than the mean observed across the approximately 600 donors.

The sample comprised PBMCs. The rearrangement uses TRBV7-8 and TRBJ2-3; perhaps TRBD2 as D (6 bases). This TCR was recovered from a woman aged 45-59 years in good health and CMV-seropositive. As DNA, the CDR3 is TGTGCCAGCAGCTTTTCCCTGGACTACGAAAGGGCAGATACGCAGTATTTT. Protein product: CASSFSLDYERADTQYF.